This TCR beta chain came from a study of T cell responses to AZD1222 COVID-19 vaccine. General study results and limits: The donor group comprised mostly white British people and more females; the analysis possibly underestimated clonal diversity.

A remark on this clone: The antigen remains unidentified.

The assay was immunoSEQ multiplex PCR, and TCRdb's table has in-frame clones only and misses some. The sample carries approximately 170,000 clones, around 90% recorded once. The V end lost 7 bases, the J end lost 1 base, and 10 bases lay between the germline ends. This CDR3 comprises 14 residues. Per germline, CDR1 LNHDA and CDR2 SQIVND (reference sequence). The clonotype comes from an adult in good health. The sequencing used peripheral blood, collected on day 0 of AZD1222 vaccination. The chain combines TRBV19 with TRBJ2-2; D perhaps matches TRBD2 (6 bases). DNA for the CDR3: TGTGCCAGTATTCGGGGGAGGAACACCGGGGAGCTGTTTTTT. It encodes CASIRGRNTGELFF.